A single sample is the source of the 17 T cell receptor beta chains below, sequenced in a study of post-analysis software for immune sequencing data (dated by TCRdb to the mid-2010s). Antigens for these TCRs are unknown. Library preparation employed PCR. Instrument used: Illumina HiSeq 2500. To reduce PCR and sequencing biases, unique molecular identifiers were built into the TCR beta cDNA libraries. TCRdb reran the public reads through fastp at Q25 and MiXCR, keeping productive beta chains. All rows with the same CDR3 protein become a single entry with the most common DNA and genes. The sample data list approximately 570,000 distinct CDR3 sequences, and roughly two fifths of these were observed just once. Of the sample, about 1.8% falls within the top ten clones. Beyond this particular receptor, the publication reports: About 5 TRBV segments, including TRBV5-6, TRBV5-1 and TRBV20-1, were significantly more frequent in patients than controls.

Sequenced: blood. The source is a girl under 18 with multiple sclerosis.

This clonotype came up many times. The genes are TRBV9 and TRBJ2-1; D uncertain. This CDR3 has 15 amino acids. Germline CDR1 SGDLS, CDR2 YYNGEE. Trimming shortened V by 3 bases and J by 6 bases, and 16 bases separated the two germline ends. The CDR3 DNA reads as TGTGCCAGCAGCGCTACTCCCCGCCTCGCCAATGAGCAGTTCTTC. It translates to CASSATPRLANEQFF. Full variable domain (outside the CDR3, taken from reference TRBV9 and TRBJ2-1): DSGVTQTPKHLITATGQRVTLRCSPRSGDLSVYWYQQSLDQGLQFLIQYYNGEERAKGNILERFSAQQFPDLHSELNLSSLELGDSALYFCASSATPRLANEQFFGPGTRLTVL.

This chain joins TRBV7-9 and TRBJ2-5, with D hard to call. V lost 5 bases and J lost 4, with 11 bases in between. CDR3 length: 13 residues. Germline values: CDR1 SEHNR, CDR2 FQNEAQ (reference sequence). The CDR3 nucleotides read TGTGCCAGCAGCCGACCGGGCAGAGAGACCCAGTACTTC. As protein: CASSRPGRETQYF.

The chain has TRBV29-1 and TRBJ2-1; TRBD2 aligns across 9 bases. The J call is doubtful: the DNA matches TRBJ2-7 better. This CDR3 has 12 residues. Germline assignment: CDR1 SQVTM and CDR2 ANQGSEA. The CDR3 DNA is TGCAGCGTTCTTAGCGGGGGCGATGAGCAGTACTTC. This gives the protein CSVLSGGDEQYF.

This clonotype appeared a few times. The genes are TRBV4-1 and TRBJ2-6; TRBD1 matches at 9 bases. This CDR3 contains 19 residues. Germline CDR1 and CDR2: MGHRA and YSYEKL. Trimming removed 3 bases from V and 0 bases from J; junction bases left unmatched: 9. CDR3 bases: TGCGCCAGCAGCCACCCCTGGACAGGGGATAACTCTGGGGCCAACGTCCTGACTTTC. This sequence encodes CASSHPWTGDNSGANVLTF.

The rearrangement uses TRBV5-1 and TRBJ2-2, with 8 bases aligning to TRBD1. Germline V CDR1 and CDR2: SGHRS, YFSETQ. Unmatched junction bases numbered 9, after V lost 4 bases and J lost 4 bases. The CDR3 extends over 16 amino acids. CDR3 loop: CASSPHRQGSTGELFF. In DNA form, the CDR3 reads TGCGCCAGCAGCCCTCATCGACAGGGGAGCACCGGGGAGCTGTTTTTT.

The J gene is TRBJ1-5, the V gene TRBV4-2; 7 bases agree with TRBD1. Germline assignment: CDR1 LGHNA and CDR2 YNFKEQ. This CDR3 region has 14 residues. The V segment lost 1 base and the J segment 6 bases; nucleotides outside the gene matches: 3. This CDR3 is CASSQADRAQPQHF. The CDR3 nucleotides are TGTGCCAGCAGCCAAGCAGACAGGGCTCAGCCCCAGCATTTT.

This chain joins TRBV5-1 and TRBJ1-1, with D unclear. V was cut by 0 bases and J by 4 bases, with 13 bases left in between. The V gene's germline CDR1 is SGHRS and CDR2 YFSETQ. The CDR3 is 15 residues long. As DNA, the CDR3 is TGCGCCAGCAGCTTGGAAGCGGAGACGCGCACTGAAGCTTTCTTT. This codes for CASSLEAETRTEAFF.

The chain employs TRBV7-2 and TRBJ2-7; maybe TRBD1 (6 bases). In germline, CDR1 is SGHTA, CDR2 FQGNSA. This CDR3 spans 13 amino acids. The V gene lost 5 bases and the J gene lost 7 bases, with 15 bases spanning the gap. Written as DNA, the CDR3 is TGTGCCAGCAGCCCGGGACAATCTCGAGAGCAGTACTTC. Its translation is CASSPGQSREQYF. The entire variable domain, with the rest obtained from reference TRBV7-2 and TRBJ2-7, is as follows: GAGVSQSPSNKVTEKGKDVELRCDPISGHTALYWYRQSLGQGLEFLIYFQGNSAPDKSGLPSDRFSAERTGGSVSTLTIQRTQQEDSAVYLCASSPGQSREQYFGPGTRLTVT.

In its sample, this clonotype was seen a few times. The chain employs TRBV4-1 and TRBJ1-1, with D possibly TRBD1 on 6 matching bases. The CDR3 has 14 amino acids. In germline, CDR1 is MGHRA, CDR2 YSYEKL. Trimming stripped 2 bases from V and 1 base from J, with 8 bases between. In nucleotides, the CDR3 is TGCGCCAGCAGCCAATGGACAGCGAACACTGAAGCTTTCTTT. Translating gives CASSQWTANTEAFF.

This clonotype was picked up a small number of times. The chain employs TRBV5-1 and TRBJ2-3; the D call may be TRBD1 or TRBD2 (7 bases each). Germline CDR1 reads SGHRS; CDR2 reads YFSETQ. V was trimmed by 5 bases and J by 0 bases, leaving 13 bases between them. The CDR3 contains 15 residues. For the CDR3, the DNA is TGCGCCAGCAGTCAGGGGGACTACAGCACAGATACGCAGTATTTT. This sequence encodes CASSQGDYSTDTQYF.

This clonotype occurred many times. The chain combines TRBV12-3 or TRBV12-4 with TRBJ2-5, with 7 bases lining up with TRBD1. The trim removed 6 bases at V and 4 bases at J, leaving 5 bases unmatched. The CDR3 is 13 residues long. The DNA of the CDR3 is TGTGCCAGCAGCTTGACAGGGCGAGAGACCCAGTACTTC. This sequence encodes CASSLTGRETQYF.

V is TRBV29-1 and J is TRBJ1-4; D call uncertain. Per germline, CDR1 SQVTM and CDR2 ANQGSEA. CDR3 length: 12 amino acids. Between the trimmed V and J ends, which lost 7 bases and 8 bases, there was a span of 14 bases. This chain's CDR3 is CSGYSWSEKLFF. The DNA of the CDR3 is TGCAGCGGGTACAGTTGGAGCGAAAAACTGTTTTTT. The whole variable domain, remainder taken from reference TRBV29-1 and TRBJ1-4, is SAVISQKPSRDICQRGTSLTIQCQVDSQVTMMFWYRQQPGQSLTLIATANQGSEATYESGFVIDKFPISRPNLTFSTLTVSNMSPEDSSIYLCSGYSWSEKLFFGSGTQLSVL.

Notes on this clonotype: Its ends do not fully match the called genes, so a read error is possible. The genes are TRBV29-1 and TRBJ1-1; the D gene is possibly TRBD1 (5 bases). The CDR3 length is 13 residues. Germline CDR1 reads SQVTM; CDR2 reads ANQGSEA. The CDR3 loop reads CSAEAGGGTEAFF. DNA of the CDR3: TGCAGCGCTGAAGCGGGGGGTGGGACTGAAGCTTTCTTT.

This clonotype was counted a single time. This chain uses TRBV20-1 with TRBJ2-1; possibly TRBD2 for D (5 bases). V was pared by 7 bases and J by 0 bases, with 16 bases between. This CDR3 comprises 15 residues. Germline CDR1 is DFQATT and CDR2 is SNEGSKA (reference sequence). The CDR3 spells CSVQLEASSYNEQFF. CDR3 in DNA: TGCAGTGTCCAACTGGAGGCTAGCTCCTACAATGAGCAGTTCTTC.

V gene TRBV25-1 combines with J gene TRBJ1-1; D ambiguous. Germline lookup yields CDR1 MGHDK and CDR2 SYGVNS. V dropped 7 bases and J dropped 3 bases, with 9 bases sitting between them. The CDR3 has 12 amino acids. DNA of the CDR3: TGTGCCAGCACCTTAGGCCACACTGAAGCTTTCTTT. The encoded protein is CASTLGHTEAFF. Full variable domain (outside the CDR3, taken from reference TRBV25-1 and TRBJ1-1): EADIYQTPRYLVIGTGKKITLECSQTMGHDKMYWYQQDPGMELHLIHYSYGVNSTEKGDLSSESTVSRIRTEHFPLTLESARPSHTSQYLCASTLGHTEAFFGQGTRLTVV.

The chain recombines TRBV5-6 with TRBJ2-5; tentative D call: TRBD2 (5 bases). The CDR3 sequence is 11 residues long. Germline CDR1 and CDR2: SGHDT and YYEEEE. V lost 1 base to trimming and J lost 11 bases, with 9 bases between them. The CDR3 sequence: CASSLLGEQYF. CDR3 in DNA: TGTGCCAGCAGCTTGCTTGGGGAGCAGTACTTC.

This sequence joins TRBV5-1 and TRBJ1-1, with unresolved D. The CDR3 spans 13 residues. CDR1 and CDR2 from the germline V gene are SGHRS and YFSETQ. The V gene lost 4 bases and the J gene lost 2 bases, with 9 bases spanning the gap. The CDR3 sequence: CASSKGLNTEAFF. The CDR3 DNA follows: TGCGCCAGCAGCAAAGGGCTTAACACTGAAGCTTTCTTT.